This TCR beta chain was observed in a study of T cells in Graves' hyperthyroidism and ophthalmopathy. TCR beta CDR3 sequences were amplified from RNA transcripts. RT-PCR in the first round (using the HTBI primer set) targeted the TCR CDR3. TCRdb re-called the multiplex PCR reads through MiXCR, storing one row per CDR3 protein. Seen here are 500,000 to 750,000 distinct CDR3 sequences, roughly 14% observed once, and the top ten hold around 7.8%. V was shortened by 5 bases and J by 4 bases, with 15 bases between the two germline ends. This CDR3 comprises 14 residues. Looked up from germline, CDR1 is SGHTA and CDR2 is FQGTGA. This clonotype was observed at least ten times. The study defined stable Graves' hyperthyroidism as no ophthalmopathy progression within 18 months.

Sequencing was carried out using blood. The rearrangement uses TRBV7-3 and TRBJ2-7, with D possibly being TRBD1 (5 bases). This TCR was sampled from a woman in her thirties with Graves' hyperthyroidism. CDR3 nucleotide sequence: TGTGCCAGCAGCAAGGACAATGGGGCATACGAGCAGTACTTC. It encodes CASSKDNGAYEQYF.